The 4 T cell receptor beta chains below come from one sample, sequenced in a study of T cell responses to AZD1222 COVID-19 vaccine. Generated by immunoSEQ multiplex PCR, the TCRdb table keeps only in-frame clones and is missing some. Of 130,000 to 150,000 clones listed, 92% are singletons. The specimen comprised peripheral blood, sampled on day 0 of AZD1222 vaccination. The origin of the receptors is an adult in good health.

The chain is built from TRBV12-3 or TRBV12-4 and TRBJ2-5; D not resolved. The CDR3 is 12 residues long. Deletions cut 3 bases from V and 5 bases from J, with 7 bases between. The CDR3 nucleotides are TGTGCCAGCAGTTTTTATTGGGAGACCCAGTACTTC. Translation gives CASSFYWETQYF.

The chain is built from TRBV7-8 and TRBJ2-5; 9 nucleotides align to TRBD1. V dropped 0 bases and J dropped 5; count of bases not matched to a gene: 7. The germline V gene has CDR1 SGHVS and CDR2 FQNEAQ. The CDR3 is made up of 16 amino acids. CDR3 in DNA: TGTGCCAGCAGCTTAGCCTACAGGGGGCGAGGGGAGACCCAGTACTTC. Translation gives CASSLAYRGRGETQYF. The full variable domain, in which reference TRBV7-8 and TRBJ2-5 provide the parts outside the CDR3, is GAGVSQSPRYKVAKRGQDVALRCDPISGHVSLFWYQQALGQGPEFLTYFQNEAQLDKSGLPSDRFFAERPEGSVSTLKIQRTQQEDSAVYLCASSLAYRGRGETQYFGPGTRLLVL.

This clone was observed a few times. The chain employs TRBV5-1 and TRBJ2-7; 11 positions agree with TRBD1. Losses at the gene ends were 3 bases for V and 0 bases for J; bases not matched to a gene: 2. This CDR3 is built from 15 residues. Germline-derived CDR1 and CDR2 are SGHRS and YFSETQ. CDR3 residues: CASSWGTGGSYEQYF. CDR3 DNA sequence: TGCGCCAGCAGCTGGGGGACAGGGGGCTCCTACGAGCAGTACTTC.

J is TRBJ2-1 and V is TRBV12-5, with 10 bases aligning to TRBD2. Germline values: CDR1 LGHNT, CDR2 FRNRAP. The ends lost 6 bases at V and 4 bases at J; junction bases unmatched: 18. This CDR3 comprises 19 residues. The CDR3 DNA reads TGTGCTAGTGGCCCCGGGAGATTAGCGGGGGGAAATACTTACAATGAGCAGTTCTTC. It translates to CASGPGRLAGGNTYNEQFF.